These 2 T cell receptor beta chains share one sample of origin, sequenced in a study of T cell responses to AZD1222 COVID-19 vaccine. Here immunoSEQ multiplex PCR was the method, and the copy in TCRdb shows in-frame clones only, minus some. Here the sample spans more than 95,000 clones, approximately 90% being singletons. The sample in question was peripheral blood, obtained on day 0 of AZD1222 vaccination. The receptors come from an adult in good health.

A single count supports this clone. V gene TRBV7-6 combines with J gene TRBJ1-1; D is possibly TRBD1 (5 bases). The CDR3 covers 11 residues. Germline CDR1 SGHVS, CDR2 FNYEAQ. V lost 4 bases to trimming and J lost 7 bases, with 7 bases between them. Here the CDR3 DNA reads TGTGCCAGCAGCTCCACAGGTGAAGCTTTCTTT. Translation gives CASSSTGEAFF. Filled out from reference TRBV7-6 and TRBJ1-1, the complete variable domain reads GAGVSQSPRYKVTKRGQDVALRCDPISGHVSLYWYRQALGQGPEFLTYFNYEAQQDKSGLPNDRFSAERPEGSISTLTIQRTEQRDSAMYRCASSSTGEAFFGQGTRLTVV.

This sequence joins TRBV5-6 and TRBJ1-2; D not resolved. V dropped 2 bases and J dropped 8 bases, with 13 bases sitting between them. Germline values: CDR1 SGHDT, CDR2 YYEEEE. This CDR3 has 13 residues. CDR3 region: CASSLRALYGYTF. The CDR3 DNA sequence: TGTGCCAGCAGCTTACGCGCTCTTTACGGCTACACCTTC.